The TCR beta chain described here comes from a study of identical twins' blood T cells. This clonotype was seen only a few times. TCRdb passed the 5' RACE reads through MiXCR, listing each CDR3 protein once. The data contain 350,000 to 400,000 distinct CDR3 sequences, 28% of them singletons. Input material: PBMCs. This receptor was identified in a woman aged 18-49 years in good health.

This CDR3 is CASSLLSPTVNYGYTF. The CDR3 nucleotides are TGTGCCAGCAGTTTATTATCCCCGACAGTTAACTATGGCTACACCTTC. V is TRBV28 and J is TRBJ1-2; the D gene is possibly TRBD1 (5 bases). In germline, CDR1 is MDHEN, CDR2 SYDVKM. V lost 1 base and J lost 1, with 13 bases in between. There are 16 residues in the CDR3.